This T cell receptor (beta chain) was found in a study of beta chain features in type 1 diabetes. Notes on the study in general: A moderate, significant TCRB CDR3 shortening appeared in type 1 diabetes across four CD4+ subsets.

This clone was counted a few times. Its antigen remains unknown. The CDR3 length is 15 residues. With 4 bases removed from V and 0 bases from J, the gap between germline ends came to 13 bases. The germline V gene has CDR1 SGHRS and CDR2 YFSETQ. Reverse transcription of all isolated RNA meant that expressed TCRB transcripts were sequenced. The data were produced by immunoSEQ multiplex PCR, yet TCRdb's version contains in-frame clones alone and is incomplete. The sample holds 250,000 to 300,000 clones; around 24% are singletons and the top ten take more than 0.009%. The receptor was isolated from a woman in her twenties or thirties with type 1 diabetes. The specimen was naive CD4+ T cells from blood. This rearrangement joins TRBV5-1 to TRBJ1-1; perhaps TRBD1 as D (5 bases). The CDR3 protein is CASSVQADLNTEAFF. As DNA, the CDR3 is TGCGCCAGCAGCGTACAGGCTGACTTGAACACTGAAGCTTTCTTT. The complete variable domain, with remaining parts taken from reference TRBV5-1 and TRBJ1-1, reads KAGVTQTPRYLIKTRGQQVTLSCSPISGHRSVSWYQQTPGQGLQFLFEYFSETQRNKGNFPGRFSGRQFSNSRSEMNVSTLELGDSALYLCASSVQADLNTEAFFGQGTRLTVV.